The text below deals with one T cell receptor beta chain. Its antigen is not yet known. Base qualities are not at hand, and no much larger clone is one base apart. Full-length TCR variable regions were amplified by 5' RACE PCR using constant-region reverse primers, and then by semi-nested PCR using Nested Universal Primer A. Using the ReliaPrep RNA Cell Miniprep System, total RNA was extracted, and the SMARTer RACE 5'/3' Kit was then used to reverse transcribe the RNA into 5'RACE-ready cDNA. Full-length TCR alpha and beta libraries were barcoded with multiplex adaptors and sequenced on an Illumina MiSeq. Per the source publication's procedure: Sequencing data were pooled across the five patients for each of nine subset-tissue groups and compared by unsupervised clustering of TCR gene usage. The Morisita-Horn index was used to calculate repertoire similarity, with shared sequences weighted according to their contribution to each repertoire. In TCRdb, the public reads were trimmed at Q25 with fastp and aligned with MiXCR, with productive beta chains retained. Each entry is one CDR3 protein sequence, shown with its most common DNA and genes. Clone size and V and J calls follow TCRdb, not the original study. The sample profile shows approximately 60,000 distinct CDR3 sequences; less than 30% of them were found once. Around 2% of the sample belongs to the ten largest clones.

This sample is part of a study (dated by TCRdb to the mid-2010s). Regarding the research as a whole: The study tested whether tumor-infiltrating Tregs in breast cancer are recruited from blood Tregs or converted in situ from other CD4+ T cell subsets. Study-level results and caveats: Tumor memory CD4+ T cell TCR gene usage was found to cluster with blood and lymph node memory CD4+ cells and with lymph node naive CD4+ cells. The TCR alpha and beta sequences of tumor-infiltrating Tregs showed the greatest overlap with tumor naive CD4+ T cells, followed by blood naive CD4+ T cells. The validation in the larger cohort was limited to a single TCR beta V-J rearrangement instead of whole repertoires.

Cells that were CD4+CD25+CD127-/low were isolated as Tregs. Tregs, naive and memory CD4+ T cells from tumor, blood and ipsilateral draining lymph nodes of a few breast cancer patients underwent full-length TCR alpha and beta sequencing. Tumor tissue and lymph nodes obtained from ipsilateral axillary dissection were perfused with PBS, minced and then digested with collagenase I and hyaluronidase. FACS confirmed that the sorted cell populations were more than 90% pure. Trimming accounts for 5 bases at V and 7 bases at J, while the number of junction bases matched to no gene is 19. According to the germline V gene, CDR1 reads SGDLS and CDR2 reads YYNGEE. The CDR3 runs 17 residues from the cysteine to the phenylalanine. The only DNA kept is the CDR3, 51 bases in frame from the first base.

The clonotype was recovered from a female donor with breast cancer. The chain uses TRBV9 and TRBJ2-7, with TRBD1 identical over 9 junction bases. Sequences were obtained from tumor-infiltrating Tregs sorted from the breast tumor. The nucleotide sequence reads as follows: TGTGCCAGCAGTCCGAGCCCGCAGGGACAGGGAGCGAGGGAGCAGTACTTC. This is translated as CASSPSPQGQGAREQYF. The full variable domain, completed from the reference TRBV9 and TRBJ2-7 proteins outside the CDR3, reads DSGVTQTPKHLITATGQRVTLRCSPRSGDLSVYWYQQSLDQGLQFLIQYYNGEERAKGNILERFSAQQFPDLHSELNLSSLELGDSALYFCASSPSPQGQGAREQYFGPGTRLTVT.